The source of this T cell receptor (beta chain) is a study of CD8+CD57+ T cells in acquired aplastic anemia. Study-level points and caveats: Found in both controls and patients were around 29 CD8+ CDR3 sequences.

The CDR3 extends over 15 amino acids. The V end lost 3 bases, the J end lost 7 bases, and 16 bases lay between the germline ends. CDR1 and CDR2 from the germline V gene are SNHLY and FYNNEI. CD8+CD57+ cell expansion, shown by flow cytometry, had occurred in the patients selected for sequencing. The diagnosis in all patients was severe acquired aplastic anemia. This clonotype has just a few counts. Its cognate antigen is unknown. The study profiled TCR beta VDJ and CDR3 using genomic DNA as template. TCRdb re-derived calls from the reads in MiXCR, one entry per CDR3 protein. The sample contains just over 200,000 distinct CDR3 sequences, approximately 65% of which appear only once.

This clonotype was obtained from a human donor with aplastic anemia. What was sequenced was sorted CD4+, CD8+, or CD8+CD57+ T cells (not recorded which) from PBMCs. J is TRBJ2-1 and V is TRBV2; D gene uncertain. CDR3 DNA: TGTGCCAGCAGTGAGGCAAGCGCGGCCTTAAATGAGCAGTTCTTC. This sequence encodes CASSEASAALNEQFF.